The 17 T cell receptor beta chains below come from one sample, sequenced in a study of blood T cell repertoires in COVID-19. TCRdb's copy holds only in-frame clones and misses some; the assay was immunoSEQ multiplex PCR. The table has some 180,000 clones, approximately 90% seen once. Sequenced sample: peripheral blood. These receptors were obtained from a man aged 45-65 years with acute or convalescent COVID-19.

This sequence joins TRBV5-1 and TRBJ2-1; no clear D gene. This CDR3 has 12 amino acids. The V gene lost 0 bases and the J gene lost 8 bases, with 6 bases spanning the gap. CDR1 is SGHRS, CDR2 YFSETQ, per germline. The CDR3 loop reads CASSLADYEQFF. The DNA for the CDR3 is TGCGCCAGCAGCTTGGCAGACTATGAGCAGTTCTTC.

The chain recombines TRBV4-2 with TRBJ2-7; TRBD2 matches 7 bases. CDR3 length equals 17 residues. CDR1 and CDR2 from the germline V gene are LGHNA and YNFKEQ. The trim removed 4 bases at V and 5 bases at J, leaving 17 bases unmatched. As DNA, the CDR3 is TGTGCCAGCAGCCGTACCCTTCTAGGGGAGGGCCGTCACGAGCAGTACTTC. It specifies CASSRTLLGEGRHEQYF.

CDR3 sequence (DNA): TGTGCCAGCAGCTTAGGTCCTAGCGGGAGACATGAGCAGTTCTTC. Amino acids: CASSLGPSGRHEQFF. The chain combines TRBV11-3 with TRBJ2-1; the match to TRBD2 covers 10 bases. V lost 1 base to trimming and J lost 8 bases; unmatched junction nucleotides: 5. The CDR3 spans 15 residues. Germline CDR1 reads SGHNT; CDR2 reads YENEEA.

This chain connects TRBV28 to TRBJ1-5; D perhaps matches TRBD1 (6 bases). Germline lookup yields CDR1 MDHEN and CDR2 SYDVKM. V dropped 2 bases and J dropped 5 bases, with 13 bases sitting between them. The CDR3 runs to 15 residues. The CDR3: CASSLRAGVDQPQHF. Written as DNA, the CDR3 is TGTGCCAGCAGTTTACGGGCAGGGGTTGATCAGCCCCAGCATTTT.

The V and J genes are TRBV5-1 and TRBJ2-3; D may be TRBD1 or TRBD2 (9 bases each). V lost 4 bases and J 5 bases, leaving 29 bases between the germline ends. The CDR3 loop spans 19 amino acids. Germline V gene lookup returns CDR1 SGHRS and CDR2 YFSETQ. CDR3 protein: CASSPRQGEGGRALDTQYF. CDR3 bases: TGCGCCAGCAGCCCCAGACAGGGGGAAGGCGGGAGGGCCTTAGATACGCAGTATTTT.

The CDR3 DNA reads as TGTGCCAGCAGCCGGACTAGCGGGGGGGACTACGAGCAGTACGTC. It codes for CASSRTSGGDYEQYV. The V call is TRBV5-5, the J call TRBJ2-7; 15 nucleotides align to TRBD2. Losses at the gene ends were 4 bases for V and 3 bases for J; bases not matched to a gene: 2. Germline V gene lookup returns CDR1 SGHKS and CDR2 YYEKEE (reference sequence). The CDR3 has 15 residues.

V usage is TRBV4-2 and J usage is TRBJ2-1, with 9 bases lining up with TRBD2. CDR3 size: 16 residues. J was trimmed by 0 bases and V by 3 bases; bases with no gene match: 3. The germline CDR1 and CDR2 sequences are LGHNA and YNFKEQ. The CDR3 DNA follows: TGTGCCAGCAGCCAGCGACTAGCGGCCTCCTACAATGAGCAGTTCTTC. Protein: CASSQRLAASYNEQFF.

V is TRBV30 and J is TRBJ2-2, with D tentatively TRBD1 (5 bases). V was trimmed by 1 base and J by 4 bases, leaving 7 bases between them. There are 13 residues in the CDR3. Germline V gene sequence: CDR1 GTSNPN, CDR2 SVGIG (reference sequence). The DNA of the CDR3 is TGTGCCTGGAGTGGGACAACCACCGGGGAGCTGTTTTTT. Translating gives CAWSGTTTGELFF.

The rearrangement uses TRBV4-1 and TRBJ2-5, with D possibly TRBD2 on 7 matching bases. Deletions cut 0 bases from V and 4 bases from J, with 15 bases between. CDR1 and CDR2 from the germline V gene are MGHRA and YSYEKL. This CDR3 contains 16 residues. CDR3 sequence: CASSQDGRGGGETQYF. The CDR3 nucleotides are TGCGCCAGCAGCCAAGATGGCAGGGGAGGGGGAGAGACCCAGTACTTC.

This clone was observed once. The chain is built from TRBV6-1 and TRBJ1-5, with TRBD1 as a possible D gene (5 bases). This CDR3 has 17 amino acids. Per germline, CDR1 MNHNS and CDR2 SASEGT. Trimming left V 4 bases short and J 1 base short, with 17 bases between. The CDR3 DNA follows: TGTGCCAGCAGTGCCCGTCTCACGGGGGGGAGCAATCAGCCCCAGCATTTT. This gives the protein CASSARLTGGSNQPQHF.

V and J are TRBV5-1 and TRBJ2-1; TRBD2 agrees at 7 bases. Germline CDR1 and CDR2: SGHRS and YFSETQ. The CDR3 spans 18 residues. The V gene end was trimmed by 3 bases and the J gene end by 6 bases; junction bases not matched to a gene: 18. CDR3 in amino acids: CASSYWDPGRSFSNEQFF. In DNA form, the CDR3 reads TGCGCCAGCAGCTACTGGGACCCCGGGAGGAGTTTCTCCAATGAGCAGTTCTTC.

This chain joins TRBV28 and TRBJ2-5, with D perhaps TRBD2 (6 bases). V lost 6 bases, J lost 2 bases, and 13 bases lay in between. CDR1 is MDHEN and CDR2 is SYDVKM in the germline V gene. The CDR3 covers 14 residues. The CDR3: CASRRDLEQETQYF. In nucleotides, the CDR3 is TGTGCCAGCAGGCGGGACTTGGAGCAAGAGACCCAGTACTTC.

The genes are TRBV5-4 and TRBJ2-2; 7 nucleotides line up with TRBD1. Trimming removed 3 bases from V and 1 base from J; junction bases left unmatched: 12. Germline CDR1 is SGHNT and CDR2 is YYREEE (reference sequence). The CDR3 totals 18 residues. CDR3 DNA sequence: TGTGCCAGCAGCTCCGATACAAGACAGGGTGGGAACACCGGGGAGCTGTTTTTT. It codes for CASSSDTRQGGNTGELFF.

The V and J genes are TRBV11-2 and TRBJ1-2; no reliable D call. This CDR3 spans 15 amino acids. Trimming stripped 1 base from V and 4 bases from J, with 13 bases between. The germline CDR1 and CDR2 sequences are SGHAT and FQNNGV. The CDR3 DNA is TGTGCCAGCAGCTTAGGAATCAGCCTAGGCTATGGCTACACCTTC. Amino acids: CASSLGISLGYGYTF.

This clone has a single count. V usage is TRBV30 and J usage is TRBJ1-5; D uncertain. Germline V gene lookup returns CDR1 GTSNPN and CDR2 SVGIG (reference sequence). V shed 1 base and J shed 7 bases, with 11 bases lying between them. The CDR3 is 13 amino acids. DNA of the CDR3: TGTGCCTGGAGTGGGGGAGGAGGCCAGCCCCAGCATTTT. As protein: CAWSGGGGQPQHF.

The rearrangement joins TRBV10-3 to TRBJ2-7; maybe TRBD1 (8 bases). The ends were cut back, 10 bases at V and 3 bases at J, with 19 bases in the middle. In germline, CDR1 is ENHRY, CDR2 SYGVKD. The CDR3 has 14 amino acids. CDR3 protein: CATVATGGDYEQYF. The DNA for the CDR3 is TGTGCCACCGTGGCCACAGGGGGGGACTACGAGCAGTACTTC.

The V and J genes are TRBV27 and TRBJ2-1; 9 bases agree with TRBD2. The V and J ends lost 0 bases and 0 bases, in that order; junction bases with no gene match: 0. This CDR3 contains 16 residues. The germline V gene has CDR1 MNHEY and CDR2 SMNVEV (reference sequence). The CDR3 is CASSLSGLASYNEQFF. In DNA form, the CDR3 reads TGTGCCAGCAGTTTATCGGGACTAGCCTCCTACAATGAGCAGTTCTTC.